This is a list of T cell receptor beta chains from one sample in a study of T cells in Graves' hyperthyroidism and ophthalmopathy. From the multiplex PCR reads, TCRdb called clonotypes with MiXCR, one entry per CDR3 protein. The repertoire consists of about 640,000 distinct CDR3 sequences, with less than 25% occurring once and the leading ten covering 30% to 40%. Sequenced material: blood. The receptors were gathered from a young man with Graves' ophthalmopathy. Both conserved end residues are part of each CDR3. The D gene is left open where the match is weak. Clone size is shown for a subset of rows, as once, few, many or a class of expanded clone.

clone_size: NA; d_call: TRBD2; v_call: TRBV28; j_call: TRBJ2-1; cdr3_nt: TGTGCCAGCAGTGAGGCGGGGGGACGCAATGAGCAGTTCTTC; cdr3_aa: CASSEAGGRNEQFF
clone_size: few; d_call: NA; v_call: TRBV6-1; j_call: TRBJ2-3; cdr3_nt: TGTGCCAGCAGTGAACTACCTCGAGGGGAACAAATCCGCACAGATACGCAGTATTTT; cdr3_aa: CASSELPRGEQIRTDTQYF
clone_size: few; d_call: NA; v_call: TRBV6-2/TRBV6-3; j_call: TRBJ2-7; cdr3_nt: TGTGCCAGCAGTTACGTACGGGAGTCTCGGGAGCAGTACTTC; cdr3_aa: CASSYVRESREQYF
clone_size: NA; d_call: NA; v_call: TRBV20-1; j_call: TRBJ1-6; cdr3_nt: TGCAGTGCTAGAGTGGGAAATTTAGGGGTTAATTCACCCCTCCACTTT; cdr3_aa: CSARVGNLGVNSPLHF
clone_size: NA; d_call: TRBD1; v_call: TRBV6-2/TRBV6-3; j_call: TRBJ2-1; cdr3_nt: TGTGCCAGCACCGACGAGGGGACAGGGGGTTATGAGCAGTTCTTC; cdr3_aa: CASTDEGTGGYEQFF
clone_size: many; d_call: NA; v_call: TRBV20-1; j_call: TRBJ2-1; cdr3_nt: TGCAGTGCTAGGAGTCCGTACAATGAGCAGTTCTTC; cdr3_aa: CSARSPYNEQFF
clone_size: few; d_call: NA; v_call: TRBV20-1; j_call: TRBJ1-3; cdr3_nt: TGCAGTGCTAGAGGAACTGGAAACACCATATATTTT; cdr3_aa: CSARGTGNTIYF
clone_size: NA; d_call: NA; v_call: TRBV2; j_call: TRBJ2-3; cdr3_nt: TGTGCCAGCGCTCTACTTAGGACAGATACGCAGTATTTT; cdr3_aa: CASALLRTDTQYF
clone_size: many; d_call: NA; v_call: TRBV11-1; j_call: TRBJ1-1; cdr3_nt: TGTGCCAGCAGCGAGCAGCTTGACCAGACGGAAGCTTTCTTT; cdr3_aa: CASSEQLDQTEAFF
clone_size: few; d_call: NA; v_call: TRBV29-1; j_call: TRBJ1-1; cdr3_nt: TGCAGCGTTGTGGGGAGGGTAGGGGGGAGGACTGAAGCTTTCTTT; cdr3_aa: CSVVGRVGGRTEAFF
clone_size: few; d_call: TRBD1; v_call: TRBV30; j_call: TRBJ1-2; cdr3_nt: TGTGCCTTCCGGGGTACAGGGGAGGGGTATGGCTACACCTTC; cdr3_aa: CAFRGTGEGYGYTF
clone_size: NA; d_call: NA; v_call: TRBV6-8; j_call: TRBJ2-2; cdr3_nt: TGTGCCAGCACCCTGGGCGGGGAGCTGTTTTTT; cdr3_aa: CASTLGGELFF
clone_size: many; d_call: TRBD1; v_call: TRBV28; j_call: TRBJ2-7; cdr3_nt: TGTGCCAGCAGCCTTACAGGGGGCCGATTATACGAGCAGTACTTC; cdr3_aa: CASSLTGGRLYEQYF
clone_size: many; d_call: NA; v_call: TRBV6-1; j_call: TRBJ2-7; cdr3_nt: TGTGCCAGCAGTCAGACAGACTTCTACGAGCAGTACTTC; cdr3_aa: CASSQTDFYEQYF
clone_size: few; d_call: TRBD1; v_call: TRBV24-1; j_call: TRBJ2-5; cdr3_nt: TGTGCCACCAGTGGAAACCGGGGCCAGGGGGTTCAAGAGACCCAGTACTTC; cdr3_aa: CATSGNRGQGVQETQYF
clone_size: NA; d_call: NA; v_call: TRBV27; j_call: TRBJ2-5; cdr3_nt: TGTGCCAGCAGTTTAACTCGAGCAATCCAAGAGACCCAGTACTTC; cdr3_aa: CASSLTRAIQETQYF
clone_size: many; d_call: TRBD1; v_call: TRBV12-3/TRBV12-4; j_call: TRBJ1-2; cdr3_nt: TGTGCCAGCAGTTCGAGAACAGGGGAGGGCTATGGCTACACCTTC; cdr3_aa: CASSSRTGEGYGYTF
clone_size: NA; d_call: TRBD1; v_call: TRBV5-1; j_call: TRBJ2-2; cdr3_nt: TGCGCCAGCAGCGCTCAACAGGGGTTCTCCGGGGAGCTGTTTTTT; cdr3_aa: CASSAQQGFSGELFF
clone_size: many; d_call: TRBD2; v_call: TRBV6-1; j_call: TRBJ2-7; cdr3_nt: TGTGCCAGCAGCGCCTATTCTAGCGGGAGAGACGAGCAGTACTTC; cdr3_aa: CASSAYSSGRDEQYF
clone_size: NA; d_call: TRBD2; v_call: TRBV10-3; j_call: TRBJ2-7; cdr3_nt: TGTGCCACTACGGACGTCCTGAGAAGCGGGAGAAGGTGGGAGCAGTACTTC; cdr3_aa: CATTDVLRSGRRWEQYF
clone_size: few; d_call: NA; v_call: TRBV30; j_call: TRBJ1-6; cdr3_nt: TGTGCCTGGAGCCGGGACACCTATAATTCACCCCTCCACTTT; cdr3_aa: CAWSRDTYNSPLHF
clone_size: NA; d_call: NA; v_call: TRBV7-8; j_call: TRBJ2-4; cdr3_nt: TGTGCCAGCAGCCAAGGTCCGGGACGCACAACTTTAGCCAAAAACATTCAGTACTTC; cdr3_aa: CASSQGPGRTTLAKNIQYF
clone_size: many; d_call: NA; v_call: TRBV18; j_call: TRBJ1-1; cdr3_nt: TGTGCCAGCTCAGATAACACTGAAGCTTTCTTT; cdr3_aa: CASSDNTEAFF
clone_size: many; d_call: TRBD1; v_call: TRBV7-2; j_call: TRBJ2-5; cdr3_nt: TGTGCCAGCAGCTTGGGACAGGTGGAGACCCAGTACTTC; cdr3_aa: CASSLGQVETQYF
clone_size: NA; d_call: TRBD1; v_call: TRBV6-6; j_call: TRBJ2-7; cdr3_nt: TGTGCCAGCAGTTACCACGACAGGGGCGACTACGAGCAGTACTTC; cdr3_aa: CASSYHDRGDYEQYF
clone_size: NA; d_call: NA; v_call: TRBV25-1; j_call: TRBJ2-7; cdr3_nt: TGTGCCAGCCTTTGGATCCGGGACCCAGAATCCTACGAGCAGTACTTC; cdr3_aa: CASLWIRDPESYEQYF
clone_size: NA; d_call: NA; v_call: TRBV9; j_call: TRBJ2-1; cdr3_nt: TGTGCCAGCAGCGTTGGTTTCTCCGGCTCCTACAATGAGCAGTTCTTC; cdr3_aa: CASSVGFSGSYNEQFF
clone_size: NA; d_call: TRBD1; v_call: TRBV14; j_call: TRBJ1-1; cdr3_nt: TGTGCCAGCAGCCAAGAGAGGAAGGGGGCGAGATTCACTGAAGCTTTCTTT; cdr3_aa: CASSQERKGARFTEAFF
clone_size: NA; d_call: TRBD1; v_call: TRBV6-1; j_call: TRBJ2-7; cdr3_nt: TGTGCCAGCAGTTTCCTCCGGGACAGGTTGGTCGAGCAGTACTTC; cdr3_aa: CASSFLRDRLVEQYF
clone_size: NA; d_call: TRBD1; v_call: TRBV6-1; j_call: TRBJ1-3; cdr3_nt: TGTGCCAGCAGGACGGGACAGGCGGACACCATATATTTT; cdr3_aa: CASRTGQADTIYF
clone_size: many; d_call: TRBD2; v_call: TRBV28; j_call: TRBJ2-5; cdr3_nt: TGTGCCAGCAGTTTAGGCGGGAGTGTTGGAGAGACCCAGTACTTC; cdr3_aa: CASSLGGSVGETQYF
clone_size: many; d_call: NA; v_call: TRBV5-1; j_call: TRBJ2-3; cdr3_nt: TGCGCCAGCAAACTAAGGTTAGGGGAAGGCCTCACACTCGATACGCAGTATTTT; cdr3_aa: CASKLRLGEGLTLDTQYF
clone_size: few; d_call: TRBD1; v_call: TRBV10-3; j_call: TRBJ1-1; cdr3_nt: TGTGCCATCAGGGGACAGGTAATTGACACTGAAGCTTTCTTT; cdr3_aa: CAIRGQVIDTEAFF
clone_size: many; d_call: TRBD1; v_call: TRBV13; j_call: TRBJ1-2; cdr3_nt: TGTGCCAGCAGGGACAGGGGGTACTCGAGTGGCTACACCTTC; cdr3_aa: CASRDRGYSSGYTF
clone_size: few; d_call: TRBD1; v_call: TRBV28; j_call: TRBJ2-7; cdr3_nt: TGTGCCAGCAGTTCCGGGACAGGGTCCGACGAGCAGTACTTC; cdr3_aa: CASSSGTGSDEQYF
clone_size: NA; d_call: TRBD1; v_call: TRBV3-1; j_call: TRBJ1-3; cdr3_nt: TGTGCCAGCAGCCCCAAAATCGGGACAGGGAACACCATATATTTT; cdr3_aa: CASSPKIGTGNTIYF
clone_size: few; d_call: NA; v_call: TRBV20-1; j_call: TRBJ2-7; cdr3_nt: TGCAGTGCCGGGACCGGTCTCGAGCAGTACTTC; cdr3_aa: CSAGTGLEQYF
clone_size: NA; d_call: NA; v_call: TRBV10-2; j_call: TRBJ2-7; cdr3_nt: TGCGCCAGCAGCAACGGTAGATCCTACGAGCAGTACTTC; cdr3_aa: CASSNGRSYEQYF
clone_size: NA; d_call: NA; v_call: TRBV4-3; j_call: TRBJ2-7; cdr3_nt: TGCGCCAGCAGCCCCTTTTTTCCCGGGGAGTACGAGCAGTACTTC; cdr3_aa: CASSPFFPGEYEQYF
clone_size: NA; d_call: NA; v_call: TRBV6-5; j_call: TRBJ2-1; cdr3_nt: TGTGCCAGTAGTTCCCTCCCCTATGAGCAGTTCTTC; cdr3_aa: CASSSLPYEQFF
clone_size: few; d_call: NA; v_call: TRBV6-2/TRBV6-3; j_call: TRBJ2-1; cdr3_nt: TGTGCCAGCAGTTATACTAGCTACAATGAGCAGTTCTTC; cdr3_aa: CASSYTSYNEQFF
clone_size: NA; d_call: NA; v_call: TRBV6-5; j_call: TRBJ2-1; cdr3_nt: TGTGCCAGCAGTTTCGCCGGCTCCGGATACAATGAGCAGTTCTTC; cdr3_aa: CASSFAGSGYNEQFF
clone_size: many; d_call: TRBD2; v_call: TRBV28; j_call: TRBJ2-3; cdr3_nt: TGTGCCAGCGAATTCCCAGCGGGAGGAGGCACAGATACGCAGTATTTT; cdr3_aa: CASEFPAGGGTDTQYF
clone_size: few; d_call: TRBD2; v_call: TRBV6-1; j_call: TRBJ2-1; cdr3_nt: TGTGCCAGCAGTGCCGGCGGGAGCCGGCAGAGCTACAATGAGCAGTTCTTC; cdr3_aa: CASSAGGSRQSYNEQFF
clone_size: few; d_call: NA; v_call: TRBV29-1; j_call: TRBJ2-2; cdr3_nt: TGCAGCGTTGAAGCTACCCGCACGCAGCTGTTTTTT; cdr3_aa: CSVEATRTQLFF
clone_size: few; d_call: NA; v_call: TRBV12-3/TRBV12-4; j_call: TRBJ1-5; cdr3_nt: TGTGCCAGCAGTTTAGGAGGGCTGCCATGGGATCAGCCCCAGCATTTT; cdr3_aa: CASSLGGLPWDQPQHF
clone_size: many; d_call: TRBD2; v_call: TRBV18; j_call: TRBJ2-2; cdr3_nt: TGTGCCAGCCAGACCCAGCGGGAGAGCACCGGGGAGCTGTTTTTT; cdr3_aa: CASQTQRESTGELFF
clone_size: NA; d_call: TRBD2; v_call: TRBV6-1; j_call: TRBJ2-2; cdr3_nt: TGTGCCAGCAGGATCTTAGCGGGAGATTCCATCGGGGAGCTGTTTTTT; cdr3_aa: CASRILAGDSIGELFF
clone_size: many; d_call: NA; v_call: TRBV3-1; j_call: TRBJ2-4; cdr3_nt: TGTGCCAGCAGCCAAGAGAGACTAGCCAAAAACATTCAGTACTTC; cdr3_aa: CASSQERLAKNIQYF
clone_size: few; d_call: TRBD1; v_call: TRBV7-2; j_call: TRBJ2-5; cdr3_nt: TGTGCCAGCGCCAGGGACAGACAAGAGACCCAGTACTTC; cdr3_aa: CASARDRQETQYF
clone_size: NA; d_call: TRBD2; v_call: TRBV5-1; j_call: TRBJ2-2; cdr3_nt: TGCGCCAGCAGCCGAGCGGGAGGCACCGGGGAGCTGTTTTTT; cdr3_aa: CASSRAGGTGELFF
clone_size: few; d_call: TRBD2; v_call: TRBV6-1; j_call: TRBJ2-2; cdr3_nt: TGTGCCAGCCTACCGACTAGCGGGACCTCTCCGAACACCGGGGAGCTGTTTTTT; cdr3_aa: CASLPTSGTSPNTGELFF
clone_size: NA; d_call: NA; v_call: TRBV5-1; j_call: TRBJ1-1; cdr3_nt: TGCGCCAGCAGCGGGGATGGACAGATGAACACTGAAGCTTTCTTT; cdr3_aa: CASSGDGQMNTEAFF
clone_size: many; d_call: TRBD2; v_call: TRBV6-1; j_call: TRBJ2-1; cdr3_nt: TGTGCCAGCAGTGGGACTAGGCGCAATGAGCAGTTCTTC; cdr3_aa: CASSGTRRNEQFF
clone_size: NA; d_call: NA; v_call: TRBV13; j_call: TRBJ2-5; cdr3_nt: TGCGCCAGCAGCTTACACGACAGCGCCCTGGTGACCCAGTACTTC; cdr3_aa: CASSLHDSALVTQYF
clone_size: once; d_call: NA; v_call: TRBV20-1; j_call: TRBJ2-1; cdr3_nt: TGCAGTGCTAGAGATCTTATAGGCGGAAGCTCCTACAATGAGCAGTTCTTC; cdr3_aa: CSARDLIGGSSYNEQFF
clone_size: few; d_call: NA; v_call: TRBV28; j_call: TRBJ2-7; cdr3_nt: TGTGCCAGCAGGCCGGGACTGTCCTACGAGCAGTACTTC; cdr3_aa: CASRPGLSYEQYF
clone_size: many; d_call: NA; v_call: TRBV7-9; j_call: TRBJ2-1; cdr3_nt: TGTGCCAGCAGCTTAACCCCCCTAGCGTCAAGCTCCTACAATGAGCAGTTCTTC; cdr3_aa: CASSLTPLASSSYNEQFF
clone_size: NA; d_call: NA; v_call: TRBV5-1; j_call: TRBJ2-1; cdr3_nt: TGCGCCAGCAGCTTGGCCACAGGGTTGACCCCTTCCTACAATGAGCAGTTCTTC; cdr3_aa: CASSLATGLTPSYNEQFF